This TCR beta chain originates from a study of control samples from healthy donors and cancer patients (TCRdb year 2020). A remark on this clone: Which antigen it targets is not known. Base quality data are lacking; no much larger clone is found one base away. Other DNA variants within this sample encode the same CDR3.

Libraries were made using the immunoSEQ multiplex PCR assay. Sourced from immuneACCESS, this table was stored by TCRdb with only in-frame sequences that have V and J called. A share of the clones is absent; for the studies checked, an unresolved V gene accounts for under half, and the remainder has no known explanation. Present in this sample are about 83,000 clones, 90% to 95% of which were seen just once. The ten largest clones add up to 15% to 20% of the sample. This receptor was identified in a man aged 50 to 60 in good health. Material for sequencing was blood.

The CDR3 here reads CATSDRGQGGYTF. Here is the DNA: TGTGCCACCAGTGACCGGGGACAGGGAGGCTACACCTTC. The rearranged chain carries TRBV24-1 and TRBJ1-2, and 9 junctional nucleotides match TRBD1. The CDR3 runs 13 residues from the cysteine to the phenylalanine. Solely the CDR3 DNA is kept, with 39 bases framed from the first base. The germline V gene provides CDR1 KGHDR and CDR2 SFDVKD. V ends up 4 bases short and J 8 bases short, with an unmatched junction base count of 4.